This T cell receptor (beta chain) was retrieved from a study of CD8 T cells in ankylosing spondylitis. This CDR3 has 13 amino acids. Losses at the gene ends were 2 bases for V and 1 base for J; bases not matched to a gene: 1. Germline V gives CDR1 SQVTM, CDR2 ANQGSEA. TCRdb passed the 5' RACE reads through MiXCR, listing each CDR3 protein once. The sample has roughly 130,000 distinct CDR3 sequences; 6.5% to 9% are singletons. This clonotype appeared many times. Sequenced input: blood, either unsorted or a sorted T cell fraction (not recorded which). This TCR was sampled from a male donor with ankylosing spondylitis or in good health (not recorded which). The chain links TRBV29-1 to TRBJ2-5; 7 bases fit TRBD1. The CDR3 DNA reads as TGCAGCGTTGAATCAGGGGGCCAAGAGACCCAGTACTTC. The encoded protein is CSVESGGQETQYF. Drawing the rest from reference TRBV29-1 and TRBJ2-5, the complete variable domain is SAVISQKPSRDICQRGTSLTIQCQVDSQVTMMFWYRQQPGQSLTLIATANQGSEATYESGFVIDKFPISRPNLTFSTLTVSNMSPEDSSIYLCSVESGGQETQYFGPGTRLLVL.